This is a list of T cell receptor beta chains from one sample in a study of T-cell reconstitution after alpha-beta-depleted transplantation in children. TCRdb re-called the PCR reads through MiXCR, storing one row per CDR3 protein. The data hold around 480,000 distinct CDR3 sequences, with approximately 29% observed a single time. Specimen: PBMCs from the stem cell graft donor, collected from the stem cell graft. The receptor source for this set is a human donor who donated a stem cell graft to a child with aplastic anemia. CDR3s include the opening cysteine and the closing phenylalanine or tryptophan. A D gene is named only where the DNA matches it firmly. Not every row has a clone size; where given, it reads once, few, many or a size class.

abundance: NA; j_gene: TRBJ2-6; d_gene: NA; v_gene: TRBV5-6; CDR3nt: TGTGCCAGCATCTTCCAGATCTCTGGGGCCAACGTCCTGACTTTC; CDR3aa: CASIFQISGANVLTF
abundance: NA; j_gene: TRBJ2-1; d_gene: TRBD2; v_gene: TRBV4-3; CDR3nt: TGCGCCAGCAGCCACATTAGCGGGAGGGATACCTACAATGAGCAGTTCTTC; CDR3aa: CASSHISGRDTYNEQFF
abundance: many; j_gene: TRBJ2-1; d_gene: NA; v_gene: TRBV5-6; CDR3nt: TGTGCCAGCAGCTTGGTCCTAGCATACAATGAGCAGTTCTTC; CDR3aa: CASSLVLAYNEQFF
abundance: NA; j_gene: TRBJ1-2; d_gene: NA; v_gene: TRBV12-3/TRBV12-4; CDR3nt: TGTGCCAGCAGTTTACACAGGGCGAACTATGGCTACACCTTC; CDR3aa: CASSLHRANYGYTF
abundance: NA; j_gene: TRBJ2-1; d_gene: NA; v_gene: TRBV20-1; CDR3nt: TGCAGTGCTAGAGTAAAGGGGTCCTACAATGAGCAGTTCTTC; CDR3aa: CSARVKGSYNEQFF
abundance: NA; j_gene: TRBJ2-5; d_gene: NA; v_gene: TRBV6-6; CDR3nt: TGTGCCACAGGGCGGTGGCAAGAGACCCAGTACTTC; CDR3aa: CATGRWQETQYF
abundance: many; j_gene: TRBJ2-7; d_gene: NA; v_gene: TRBV9; CDR3nt: TGTGCCAGCAGCGTAGGGGGACAGGAGGGGACTAAGCAGTACTTC; CDR3aa: CASSVGGQEGTKQYF
abundance: NA; j_gene: TRBJ2-6; d_gene: NA; v_gene: TRBV7-3; CDR3nt: TGTGCCAGCAGCTTAGGGATTTCGAGATCTGGGGCCAACGTCCTGACTTTC; CDR3aa: CASSLGISRSGANVLTF
abundance: few; j_gene: TRBJ1-2; d_gene: NA; v_gene: TRBV12-3/TRBV12-4; CDR3nt: TGTGCCAGCAGTGTGAACAGGGCTTACTATGGCTACACCTTC; CDR3aa: CASSVNRAYYGYTF
abundance: NA; j_gene: TRBJ1-5; d_gene: NA; v_gene: TRBV20-1; CDR3nt: TGCAGTGCTAGAGATGAAAGGGGGGCTGGGGGCAATCAGCCCCAGCATTTT; CDR3aa: CSARDERGAGGNQPQHF